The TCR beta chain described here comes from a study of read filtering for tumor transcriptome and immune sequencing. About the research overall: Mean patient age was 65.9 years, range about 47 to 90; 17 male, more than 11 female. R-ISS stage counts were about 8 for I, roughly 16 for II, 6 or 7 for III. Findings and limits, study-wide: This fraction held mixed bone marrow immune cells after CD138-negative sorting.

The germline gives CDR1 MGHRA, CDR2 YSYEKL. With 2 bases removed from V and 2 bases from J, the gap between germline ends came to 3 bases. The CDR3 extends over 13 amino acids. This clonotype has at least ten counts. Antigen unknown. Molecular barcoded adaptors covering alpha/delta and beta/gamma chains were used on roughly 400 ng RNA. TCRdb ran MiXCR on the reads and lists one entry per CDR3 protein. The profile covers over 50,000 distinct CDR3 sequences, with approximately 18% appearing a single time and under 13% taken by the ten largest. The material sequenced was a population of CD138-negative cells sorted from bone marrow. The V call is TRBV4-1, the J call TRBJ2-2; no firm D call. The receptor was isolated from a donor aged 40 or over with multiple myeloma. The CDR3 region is CASSQTNTGELFF. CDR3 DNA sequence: TGCGCCAGCAGCCAAACAAACACCGGGGAGCTGTTTTTT.